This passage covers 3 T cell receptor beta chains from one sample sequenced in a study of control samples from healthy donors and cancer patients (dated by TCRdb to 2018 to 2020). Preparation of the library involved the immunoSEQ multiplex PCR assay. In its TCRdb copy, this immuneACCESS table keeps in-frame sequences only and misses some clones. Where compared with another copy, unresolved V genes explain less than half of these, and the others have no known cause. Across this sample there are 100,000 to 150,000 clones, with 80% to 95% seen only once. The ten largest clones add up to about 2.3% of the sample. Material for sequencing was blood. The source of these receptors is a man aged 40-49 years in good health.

The CDR3 region is CASTPHSGAYEQYF. The CDR3, as DNA: TGTGCCAGCACCCCTCACTCCGGAGCCTACGAGCAGTACTTC. V and J are TRBV9 and TRBJ2-7; D remains unclear. CDR1 SGDLS and CDR2 YYNGEE come from the germline V gene. Deletions cut 6 bases from V and 2 bases from J, with 15 bases between. The CDR3 consists of 14 residues.

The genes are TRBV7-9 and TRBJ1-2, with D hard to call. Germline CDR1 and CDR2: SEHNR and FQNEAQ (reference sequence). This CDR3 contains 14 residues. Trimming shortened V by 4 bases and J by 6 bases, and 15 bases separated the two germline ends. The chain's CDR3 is CASSYQNQRHGYTF. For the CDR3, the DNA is TGTGCCAGCAGCTACCAGAACCAACGGCATGGCTACACCTTC.

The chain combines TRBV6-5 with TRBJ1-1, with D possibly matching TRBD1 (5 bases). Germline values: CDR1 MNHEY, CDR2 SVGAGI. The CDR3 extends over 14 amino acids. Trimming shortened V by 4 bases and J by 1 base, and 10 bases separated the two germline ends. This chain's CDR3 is CASSLSGWNTEAFF. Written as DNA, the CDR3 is TGTGCCAGCAGTTTATCAGGGTGGAACACTGAAGCTTTCTTT.